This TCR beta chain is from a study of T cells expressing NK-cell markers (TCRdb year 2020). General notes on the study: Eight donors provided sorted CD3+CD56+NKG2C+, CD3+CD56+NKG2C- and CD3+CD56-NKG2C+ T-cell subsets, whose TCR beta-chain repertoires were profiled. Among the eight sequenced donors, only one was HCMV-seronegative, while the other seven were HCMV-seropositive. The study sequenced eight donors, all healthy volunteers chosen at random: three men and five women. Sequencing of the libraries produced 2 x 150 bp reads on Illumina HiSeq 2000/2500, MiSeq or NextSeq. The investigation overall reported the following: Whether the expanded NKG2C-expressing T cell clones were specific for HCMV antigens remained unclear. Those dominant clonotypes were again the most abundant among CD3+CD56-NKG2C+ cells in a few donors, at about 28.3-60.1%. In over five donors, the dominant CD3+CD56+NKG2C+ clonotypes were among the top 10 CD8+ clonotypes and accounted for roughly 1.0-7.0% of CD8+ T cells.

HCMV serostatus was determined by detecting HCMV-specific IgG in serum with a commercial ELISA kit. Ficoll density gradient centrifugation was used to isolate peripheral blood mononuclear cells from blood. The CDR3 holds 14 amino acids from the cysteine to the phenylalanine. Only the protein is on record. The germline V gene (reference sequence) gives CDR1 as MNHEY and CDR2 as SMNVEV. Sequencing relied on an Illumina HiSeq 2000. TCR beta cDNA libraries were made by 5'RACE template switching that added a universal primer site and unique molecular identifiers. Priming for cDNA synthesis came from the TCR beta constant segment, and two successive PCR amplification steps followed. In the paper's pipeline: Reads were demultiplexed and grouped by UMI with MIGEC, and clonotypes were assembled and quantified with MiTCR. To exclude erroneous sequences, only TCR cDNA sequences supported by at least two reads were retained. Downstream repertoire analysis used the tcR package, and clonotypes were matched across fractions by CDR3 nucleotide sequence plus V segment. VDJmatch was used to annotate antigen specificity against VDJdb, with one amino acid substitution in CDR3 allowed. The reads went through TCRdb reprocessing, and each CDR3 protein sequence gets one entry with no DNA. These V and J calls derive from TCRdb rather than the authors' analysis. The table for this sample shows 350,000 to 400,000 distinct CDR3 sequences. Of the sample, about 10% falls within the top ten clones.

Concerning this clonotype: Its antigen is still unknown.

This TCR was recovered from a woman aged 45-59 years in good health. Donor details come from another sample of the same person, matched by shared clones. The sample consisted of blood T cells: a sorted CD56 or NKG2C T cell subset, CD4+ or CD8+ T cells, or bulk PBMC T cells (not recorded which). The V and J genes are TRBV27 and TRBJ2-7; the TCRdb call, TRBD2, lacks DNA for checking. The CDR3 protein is CASSPGTRSYEQYF.